This T cell receptor beta chain was obtained from a study of cytomegalovirus exposure and HLA in healthy donors. Both 60 Vbeta primers and 13 Jbeta primers went into the PCR. Sequenced by immunoSEQ multiplex PCR; TCRdb stores in-frame clones only, minus some. This table holds over 50,000 clones, about 81% found once. Study-wide findings and caveats: Excluded were some V segments that proved indistinguishable, including TRBV6-2 and TRBV6-3. Three CMV-associated chains proved CMV antigen-specific in vitro.

Germline V gene lookup returns CDR1 SGHRS and CDR2 YFSETQ. V lost 2 bases to trimming and J lost 5 bases, with 16 bases between them. The CDR3 consists of 15 residues. This clone was detected once. Its specificity is unknown. Among the donors, all were healthy bone marrow donors. At the time of sampling, donors were nominally healthy, though unrecorded immune exposures were likely. The V and J genes are TRBV5-1 and TRBJ2-5; D perhaps matches TRBD1 (5 bases). Sample: PBMCs. This TCR was recovered from a man aged 45 to 65 in good health and CMV-seropositive. As DNA, the CDR3 is TGCGCCAGCAGCTTCTCAGGGATTCGGCTTGAGACCCAGTACTTC. Translating it yields CASSFSGIRLETQYF.